The clone carrying this T cell receptor beta chain was counted at least ten times. Antigen unknown. The study defined stable Graves' hyperthyroidism as no ophthalmopathy progression within 18 months. Clinical symptoms, serum thyroxine and TRAb, thyroid ultrasound and orbital computed tomography together formed the diagnostic basis. Amplified TCR beta CDR3 regions came from RNA transcripts. The HTBI primer set was used in a first-round RT-PCR of the TCR CDR3. In TCRdb, the multiplex PCR reads were re-called with MiXCR into one record per CDR3 protein. Among about 610,000 distinct CDR3 sequences listed, just over 45% were seen once. These data are taken from a study of T cells in Graves' hyperthyroidism and ophthalmopathy. V was clipped by 4 bases and J by 4 bases, with 8 bases between them. CDR1 is KGHSH and CDR2 is LQKENI in the germline V gene. The CDR3 is 13 amino acids. Study results and caveats: Model-based prediction identified ophthalmopathy a median 6.5 months prior to its onset. Stable hyperthyroidism was told apart from ophthalmopathy by a model built on 13 V-J features.

Sequencing was performed on peripheral blood or thyroid tissue (not recorded which). The chain couples TRBV18 to TRBJ1-5; D unresolved. The receptor comes from a woman younger than 30 with Graves' hyperthyroidism. CDR3 in DNA: TGTGCCAGCTCACATGGATCGAATCAGCCCCAGCATTTT. It codes for CASSHGSNQPQHF.